Following are 8 T cell receptor beta chains from one sample sequenced in a study of T cell responses to AZD1222 COVID-19 vaccine. The data were produced by immunoSEQ multiplex PCR, yet TCRdb's version contains in-frame clones alone and is incomplete. The profile shows around 130,000 clones, around 89% of them singletons. The sample in question was peripheral blood, obtained 28 days after the second AZD1222 dose. The receptors were gathered from an adult who received the AZD1222 COVID-19 vaccine.

The DNA for the CDR3 is TGTGCCACCAGTGACGGTTCCGGGACTAGCCAAGAGACCCAGTACTTC. Protein sequence: CATSDGSGTSQETQYF. The chain joins TRBV24-1 to TRBJ2-5, with 8 bases identical to TRBD2. Germline trimming cut 4 bases from V and 1 base from J; bases unmatched to any gene: 7. The CDR3 contains 16 residues. Looked up from germline, CDR1 is KGHDR and CDR2 is SFDVKD.

The chain combines TRBV5-6 with TRBJ1-4; no clear D gene. Trimming removed 0 bases from V and 4 bases from J, with 10 bases in between. Germline V gene lookup returns CDR1 SGHDT and CDR2 YYEEEE. CDR3 length: 15 residues. The CDR3 here is CASSLVRQYNEKLFF. The DNA for the CDR3 is TGTGCCAGCAGCTTGGTTCGCCAATATAATGAAAAACTGTTTTTT.

The chain has TRBV19 and TRBJ1-2; D remains ambiguous. CDR1 and CDR2 from the germline V gene are LNHDA and SQIVND (reference sequence). The CDR3 is 12 amino acids. V lost 6 bases and J 10 bases, leaving 15 bases between the germline ends. The CDR3 sequence: CASRDAPWDYTF. The CDR3 bases are TGTGCCAGTAGGGACGCACCGTGGGACTACACCTTC.

The chain is built from TRBV30 and TRBJ2-2; D not certain. The CDR3 spans 14 residues. Trimming took 0 bases from V and 4 from J, leaving 9 bases between them. Germline V CDR1 and CDR2: GTSNPN, SVGIG (reference sequence). The CDR3 loop is CAWSVGWGTGELFF. The CDR3 nucleotides are TGTGCCTGGAGTGTAGGGTGGGGCACCGGGGAGCTGTTTTTT.

This chain joins TRBV19 and TRBJ2-5, with TRBD2 identical over 13 bases. The CDR3 loop spans 17 amino acids. V lost 5 bases, J lost 7 bases, and 13 bases stayed unmatched. Germline V CDR1 and CDR2: LNHDA, SQIVND (reference sequence). CDR3 sequence (DNA): TGTGCCAGTAGTCCGGGGACTAGCGGGACCCCCGATGGGACCCAGTACTTC. It yields the protein CASSPGTSGTPDGTQYF.

The V and J genes are TRBV11-2 and TRBJ2-5; D call uncertain. CDR1 is SGHAT and CDR2 is FQNNGV in the germline V gene. V was clipped by 3 bases and J by 5 bases, with 13 bases between them. CDR3 size: 14 residues. CDR3 amino acids: CASSLPPPRETQYF. In DNA form, the CDR3 reads TGTGCCAGCAGCTTGCCACCCCCTAGGGAGACCCAGTACTTC.

The rearrangement joins TRBV30 to TRBJ1-1; D perhaps matches TRBD1 (5 bases). The CDR3 is made up of 13 amino acids. Trimming pared 3 bases from V and 1 base from J, leaving 9 bases between. Looked up from germline, CDR1 is GTSNPN and CDR2 is SVGIG (reference sequence). The CDR3 bases are TGTGCCTGGAGACCTACAGGGAACACTGAAGCTTTCTTT. Protein sequence: CAWRPTGNTEAFF.

The table lists this clone with a count of one. The chain is built from TRBV19 and TRBJ1-5, with 9 bases matching TRBD1. Germline CDR1 and CDR2: LNHDA and SQIVND (reference sequence). The J segment lost 2 bases and the V segment lost 4 bases, leaving 0 bases of the junction unmatched. This CDR3 has 14 amino acids. CDR3 residues: CASSRDRGNQPQHF. CDR3 nucleotide sequence: TGTGCCAGTAGTAGGGACAGGGGCAATCAGCCCCAGCATTTT.